This T cell receptor beta chain was found in a study of CD8+ T cells in alopecia areata. Concerning this clone itself: As yet, its antigen is unknown.

Following RNA extraction, reverse transcription yielded cDNA that acted as the sequencing template. Here immunoSEQ multiplex PCR was the method, and the copy in TCRdb shows in-frame clones only, minus some. The sample includes 130,000 or so clones, over 55% seen only once; the top ten take approximately 5.1%. Trimming shortened V by 5 bases and J by 2 bases, and 16 bases separated the two germline ends. The CDR3 loop spans 15 amino acids. Germline V lookup: CDR1 SGHAT, CDR2 FQNNGV. Study observations and caveats: Normal-skin resident alphabeta T cells also appear among scalp sample sequences.

The sample's treatment: oral pan-JAK inhibitor, 5-10 mg twice daily. This TCR was recovered from a human donor with alopecia areata. The chain recombines TRBV11-2 with TRBJ2-7, with a weak D call TRBD2 (6 bases). Sample: CD4+ T cells sorted from blood, taken at week 4, from a patient treated with tofacitinib. The CDR3 DNA reads TGTGCCAGCAGCCCCCGGGGCGGGGCGACCTACGAGCAGTACTTC. Translation gives CASSPRGGATYEQYF.